This T cell receptor beta chain is drawn from a study of OX40 agonist ivuxolimab in advanced cancers. Points from the study as a whole: There were, on average, more expanded clones in CD8+ T cells than in CD4+.

The assay was immunoSEQ multiplex PCR, and TCRdb's table has in-frame clones only and misses some. Counted here are about 82,000 clones, around 85% occurring once; the ten biggest clones make up 2% to 2.5%. V lost 4 bases and J lost 0, with 6 bases in between. The CDR3 totals 13 residues. Per the germline V gene, CDR1 is SGHTA and CDR2 is FQGTGA. This clone was seen only a few times. Its specificity is unknown. Autoimmune disease history or systemic immunosuppression barred patients. The chain has TRBV7-3 and TRBJ1-1; the D gene is possibly TRBD1 (6 bases). The sequencing used CD4+ or CD8+ T cells sorted from blood, collected in a trial of the OX40 agonist ivuxolimab. The sequence was collected from an adult with an advanced solid tumor such as melanoma, head and neck, liver or kidney cancer. This chain's CDR3 is CASSWTVNTEAFF. As DNA, the CDR3 is TGTGCCAGCAGCTGGACAGTGAACACTGAAGCTTTCTTT.